This T cell receptor (beta chain) is drawn from a study of human T cells and chemical hapten exposure (dated by TCRdb to about 2021). With regard to the full study: Libraries were pooled for sequencing, and variation in per-sample TCR yields was attributed mainly to small differences in library volumes within the pool. Each blood RNA sample was used to sequence both TCR alpha and TCR beta chains. In alopecia patients, the study followed how the peripheral blood TCR repertoire changed in vivo over primary and secondary sensitization to diphenylcyclopropenone (DPC), a hapten. What the authors observed across the whole study: After repeated subsampling, changes were observed in the strength of the expansion versus patch-test correlation and in the threshold at which the correlation became significant. No change with DPC sensitization was found in the number of TCRs above 1 in 1000 frequency, and no evidence of global repertoire structure alterations was found.

The library was built by means of RACE. Sequencing was performed on a NextSeq 500. During library preparation, unique molecular identifiers were attached to individual cDNA molecules so that TCRs could be counted quantitatively and reproducibly. The authors' analysis ran thus. Samples had a median of about 96,000 TCRs, with a range from about 23,224 to 700,000. V, J and CDR3 annotation of the TCR reads was carried out using the Decombinator software suite. Every sample was subsampled to the same number of TCRs (28,000) for the PS versus PT1 abundance plots. Expanded TCRs were defined as absent before sensitization and observed at least eight times at the 2-week time point. The raw public reads went through TCRdb reprocessing: fastp at Q25, MiXCR clone calling, in-frame beta chains kept. Rows matching on CDR3 protein sequence are summarized as one entry with the most common DNA and genes. The V and J calls here are based on TCRdb, not the publication. In all, the sample holds 75,000 to 80,000 distinct CDR3 sequences, and 7% to 9.5% of those were seen once. About 1.7% of the sample comes from the top ten.

Of note for this clonotype: Which antigen it targets is not known. Base qualities are not recorded, but no much larger clone differs from it by a single base.

Sample time point, as interpreted from the label and publication: healthy volunteer bleed at 6 weeks. Total RNA was isolated from unfractionated whole blood collected in Tempus Blood RNA tubes. Roughly 5 healthy volunteers were used as TCR sequencing controls and were bled at day 0, 2 weeks and 6 weeks. What was sequenced was whole blood. The receptor's source is a female donor in good health. Some clones in this sample may be carry-over from other donors' samples.

CDR3 reads: CASTNLPGLYGYTF. The nucleotide sequence reads TGTGCCAGCACCAATTTACCGGGTCTCTATGGCTACACCTTC. The V and J genes are TRBV6-5 and TRBJ1-2; no D segment can be confidently identified. V is reduced by 7 bases and J by 4 bases, leaving a spacing of 16 bases between them. The CDR3 holds 14 amino acids from the cysteine to the phenylalanine. The entry retains the CDR3 DNA only, 42 bases that are in frame from base 1. From a lookup of the germline V gene, CDR1 and CDR2 are MNHEY and SVGAGI.